The next 5 T cell receptor beta chains were all read from a single sample in a study of OX40 agonist ivuxolimab in advanced cancers. Only in-frame clones appear in the TCRdb table, and some are missing; sequencing was by immunoSEQ multiplex PCR. The sample carries about 100,000 clones, 90% recorded once. The input for sequencing was CD4+ or CD8+ T cells sorted from blood, taken in a trial of the OX40 agonist ivuxolimab. The source is an adult with an advanced solid tumor such as melanoma, head and neck, liver or kidney cancer.

The genes are TRBV5-1 and TRBJ2-2, with 9 bases matching TRBD2. V trimming: 4 bases; J trimming: 5 bases; junction bases outside the gene matches: 6. From germline, CDR1 is SGHRS and CDR2 YFSETQ. This CDR3 spans 15 amino acids. The DNA of the CDR3 is TGCGCCAGCAGCCTAGCGGGATTAGGGACCGGGGAGCTGTTTTTT. Its protein is CASSLAGLGTGELFF.

The V gene is TRBV5-4, the J gene TRBJ1-1; D is undetermined. Trimming took 5 bases from V and 3 from J, leaving 11 bases between them. This CDR3 has 13 amino acids. Germline V lookup: CDR1 SGHNT, CDR2 YYREEE (reference sequence). In DNA, the CDR3 is TGTGCCAGCAGAGGAAAGGGTTACACTGAAGCTTTCTTT. Encoded protein: CASRGKGYTEAFF. The full variable domain, its missing parts supplied by reference TRBV5-4 and TRBJ1-1, is ETGVTQSPTHLIKTRGQQVTLRCSSQSGHNTVSWYQQALGQGPQFIFQYYREEENGRGNFPPRFSGLQFPNYSSELNVNALELDDSALYLCASRGKGYTEAFFGQGTRLTVV.

This clone was counted once. The chain combines TRBV5-1 with TRBJ2-3; tentatively, D is TRBD1 (6 bases). The CDR3 length is 15 residues. The V end lost 2 bases, the J end lost 2 bases, and 12 bases lay between the germline ends. Per the germline V gene, CDR1 is SGHRS and CDR2 is YFSETQ. The CDR3 nucleotides are TGCGCCAGCAGCTTCGACAGGTTGGACACAGATACGCAGTATTTT. It codes for CASSFDRLDTDTQYF. The full variable domain, in which reference TRBV5-1 and TRBJ2-3 provide the parts outside the CDR3, is KAGVTQTPRYLIKTRGQQVTLSCSPISGHRSVSWYQQTPGQGLQFLFEYFSETQRNKGNFPGRFSGRQFSNSRSEMNVSTLELGDSALYLCASSFDRLDTDTQYFGPGTRLTVL.

The V and J genes are TRBV18 and TRBJ2-5, with 12 bases that match TRBD1. The CDR3 has 17 amino acids. The germline gives CDR1 KGHSH, CDR2 LQKENI. V shed 4 bases and J 5 bases; nucleotides not matched to a gene: 11. For the CDR3, the DNA is TGTGCCAGCTCACTTACCACGGGACAGGGGGCTTGGGAGACCCAGTACTTC. It specifies CASSLTTGQGAWETQYF.

In its sample, this clone was seen once. The rearrangement joins TRBV6-5 to TRBJ2-6; D gene uncertain. This CDR3 is built from 14 residues. V was cut by 5 bases and J by 1 base, with 6 bases left in between. Germline V CDR1 and CDR2: MNHEY, SVGAGI. The CDR3 DNA is TGTGCCAGCAGTAGCCTGTCTGGGGCCAACGTCCTGACTTTC. Translating it yields CASSSLSGANVLTF.